A selection of T cell receptor beta chains follows, all from one sample in a study of immune characterization of retroperitoneal liposarcoma. One entry per CDR3 protein results from TCRdb running MiXCR on the PCR reads. The table shows around 20,000 distinct CDR3 sequences, with approximately 40% occurring only once. The material sequenced was blood. The origin of the receptors is a male donor with retroperitoneal liposarcoma. Each CDR3 is given with its conserved first and last residue. The D gene is left open where the match is weak. Clone size is stated in some rows and not others, as once, few, many or a class when expanded.

cdr3_aa cdr3_nt j_call v_call clone_size d_call cdr3_length
CASSQRNWDSYEQYF TGCGCCAGCAGCCAGCGGAACTGGGACTCCTACGAGCAGTACTTC TRBJ2-7 TRBV4-1 . . 15
CASSQGGTDTQYF TGTGCCAGCAGCCAGGGGGGGACAGATACGCAGTATTTT TRBJ2-3 TRBV6-4 . . 13
CASRPTGARYGYTF TGTGCCAGCAGACCCACAGGGGCCCGCTATGGCTACACCTTC TRBJ1-2 TRBV6-1 few TRBD1 14
CASSPLAGGLDEQYF TGTGCCAGCAGCCCGCTAGCGGGAGGGCTAGATGAGCAGTACTTC TRBJ2-7 TRBV6-1 many TRBD2 15
CASGLGPGQRFTSTDTQYF TGTGCTAGTGGTTTGGGACCGGGACAGAGATTTACTAGCACAGATACGCAGTATTTT TRBJ2-3 TRBV12-5 many TRBD1 19
CASSFSTVQKAYEQFF TGTGCCAGCAGCTTTAGCACGGTACAGAAGGCCTACGAGCAGTTCTTC TRBJ2-1 TRBV7-2 . . 16
CASSLVGRGPYF TGTGCCAGCAGCTTAGTGGGCAGGGGACCGTACTTC TRBJ2-4 TRBV11-3 . . 12
CASSDQPIGYEQFF TGTGCCAGCAGTGACCAGCCGATTGGTTACGAGCAGTTCTTC TRBJ2-1 TRBV6-1 medium-sized . 14
CASSPGLFVETQFF TGTGCCAGCAGCCCGGGACTGTTCGTAGAGACCCAGTTCTTC TRBJ2-1 TRBV11-3 few . 14
CASRQSGETQYF TGTGCCAGTAGGCAATCGGGAGAGACCCAGTACTTC TRBJ2-5 TRBV19 . . 12
CASSYNSPGQGGGNQPQHF TGTGCCAGCAGTTACAATTCACCGGGACAGGGAGGGGGCAATCAGCCCCAGCATTTT TRBJ1-5 TRBV6-6 . TRBD1 19
CASSYSGYEQFF TGTGCCAGCAGTTACTCTGGGTATGAGCAGTTCTTC TRBJ2-1 TRBV6-5 many . 12
CASSSTSGASYEQFF TGTGCCAGCAGCTCTACTAGCGGAGCCTCCTACGAGCAGTTCTTC TRBJ2-1 TRBV6-1 many TRBD2 15
CASTPGYSYNEQFF TGTGCCAGCACCCCGGGGTATTCCTACAATGAGCAGTTCTTC TRBJ2-1 TRBV28 . . 14
CASSLSTWGGEQYF TGTGCCAGCAGTTTATCGACATGGGGGGGGGAGCAGTACTTC TRBJ2-5 TRBV27 medium-sized TRBD2 14
CASRGGGAGEQYF TGTGCCAGCAGAGGCGGGGGGGCCGGTGAGCAGTACTTC TRBJ2-5 TRBV12-3/TRBV12-4 many TRBD2 13
CASSEGTGGWGETQYF TGTGCCAGCAGTGAAGGGACGGGGGGGTGGGGGGAGACCCAGTACTTC TRBJ2-5 TRBV6-1 . TRBD2 16
CASSYGSFGGEQFF TGTGCCAGCAGTTACGGCTCGTTCGGAGGGGAGCAGTTCTTC TRBJ2-1 TRBV6-5 many . 14
CASSYSTQTQILAEQFF TGTGCCAGCAGTTACTCGACACAGACTCAAATCCTGGCCGAGCAGTTCTTC TRBJ2-1 TRBV6-5 many . 17
CASSSRGSVNTEAFF TGTGCCAGCAGCTCACGAGGCTCCGTGAACACTGAAGCTTTCTTT TRBJ1-1 TRBV11-3 . . 15